Below, 17 T cell receptor beta chains from the same sample are listed, as sequenced in a study of neoadjuvant nivolumab and ipilimumab in lung cancer. Assay: immunoSEQ multiplex PCR; the TCRdb copy retains only in-frame clones and omits some. The sample has about 33,000 clones, 92% seen once. Material: peripheral blood, obtained after neoadjuvant nivolumab, alone or with ipilimumab, at or shortly before surgery. The receptor set was obtained from an adult with non-small cell lung cancer.

The V call is TRBV29-1, the J call TRBJ2-5; D is possibly TRBD2 (5 bases). Germline assignment: CDR1 SQVTM and CDR2 ANQGSEA. V was pared by 6 bases and J by 5 bases, with 13 bases between. The CDR3 runs 12 residues. CDR3 loop: CSVWAGEETQYF. DNA of the CDR3: TGCAGCGTGTGGGCCGGGGAGGAGACCCAGTACTTC.

V is TRBV5-6 and J is TRBJ1-5; the D gene is possibly TRBD1 (5 bases). The CDR3 contains 15 residues. Per germline, CDR1 SGHDT and CDR2 YYEEEE. V was cut by 5 bases and J by 3 bases, with 15 bases left in between. The CDR3 loop is CASSSGRGPNQPQHF. The CDR3 DNA reads as TGTGCCAGCAGTTCGGGGCGAGGCCCCAATCAGCCCCAGCATTTT.

This chain links TRBV5-6 with TRBJ2-5; the D gene could be TRBD1 or TRBD2 (6 bases each). Trimming left V 0 bases short and J 7 bases short, with 13 bases between. CDR3 length: 14 amino acids. CDR1 is SGHDT, CDR2 YYEEEE, per germline. CDR3 bases: TGTGCCAGCAGCTTGGAAGGGGGACTCGGGACCCAGTACTTC. Translating it yields CASSLEGGLGTQYF.

This clone was seen only once. The rearrangement uses TRBV21-1 and TRBJ2-5; TRBD1, as called in the table, went unchecked against the DNA. TRBV21-1 is a documented pseudogene. This CDR3 contains 16 residues. The DNA of the CDR3 is TGTGCCAGCAGCAAAGGGAGGGGGCTGGGGCAAGAGACCCAGTACTTC. Translated, it gives CASSKGRGLGQETQYF.

This clone was seen just once. This sequence joins TRBV11-2 and TRBJ2-5; D might be TRBD1 (5 bases). Looked up from germline, CDR1 is SGHAT and CDR2 is FQNNGV. The length of the CDR3 is 14 residues. V lost 0 bases, J lost 1 base, and 6 bases lay in between. Here the CDR3 DNA reads TGTGCCAGCAGCTTAGACAGGGTCCAAGAGACCCAGTACTTC. Translated: CASSLDRVQETQYF.

J is TRBJ1-1 and V is TRBV27; the D gene is possibly TRBD1 (5 bases). V shed 7 bases and J shed 6 bases, with 27 bases lying between them. Per germline, CDR1 MNHEY and CDR2 SMNVEV (reference sequence). The CDR3 is made up of 17 amino acids. CDR3 nucleotide sequence: TGTGCCAGCATTAACTTCAAAGGGGAGGGGCGGTGGGCTGAAGCTTTCTTT. This gives the protein CASINFKGEGRWAEAFF.

V is TRBV9 and J is TRBJ2-3, with D possibly TRBD1 on 6 matching bases. The CDR3 is 17 residues long. Deletions cut 3 bases from V and 3 bases from J, with 20 bases between. Germline V gene sequence: CDR1 SGDLS, CDR2 YYNGEE. The CDR3 sequence: CASSADLQGYGTDTQYF. DNA of the CDR3: TGTGCCAGCAGCGCCGATCTACAGGGATATGGGACAGATACGCAGTATTTT.

J is TRBJ2-1 and V is TRBV9; 8 bases agree with TRBD2. The germline V gene has CDR1 SGDLS and CDR2 YYNGEE. The CDR3 has 16 residues. Unmatched junction bases numbered 10, after V lost 4 bases and J lost 4 bases. DNA of the CDR3: TGTGCCAGCAGCCCCCAGGCTAGCGGGCGGTACAATGAGCAGTTCTTC. Protein sequence: CASSPQASGRYNEQFF.

The CDR3: CASRTVGRHNEQFF. CDR3 in DNA: TGTGCCAGCAGGACCGTCGGGCGGCACAATGAGCAGTTCTTC. This sequence joins TRBV11-2 and TRBJ2-1; D is unresolved. CDR1 SGHAT and CDR2 FQNNGV come from the germline V gene. This CDR3 is 14 amino acids long. V lost 6 bases, J lost 5 bases, and 14 bases lay in between.

This chain connects TRBV7-9 to TRBJ1-4, with no clear D. Per germline, CDR1 SEHNR and CDR2 FQNEAQ (reference sequence). Trimming cost V 4 bases and J 0 bases, with 9 bases left between them. The CDR3 covers 15 residues. The CDR3 region has the DNA TGTGCCAGCAGCTGGGAGGATGCAACTAATGAAAAACTGTTTTTT. Protein: CASSWEDATNEKLFF.

This chain uses TRBV7-8 with TRBJ2-3; no reliable D call. CDR1 is SGHVS, CDR2 FQNEAQ, per germline. Trimming took 3 bases from V and 0 from J, leaving 10 bases between them. This CDR3 has 15 amino acids. The CDR3 is CASSFLGGSTDTQYF. The CDR3 nucleotides are TGTGCCAGCAGCTTCCTTGGCGGAAGCACAGATACGCAGTATTTT.

The rearrangement links TRBV5-4 to TRBJ2-3; TRBD2 matches 12 bases. Germline V gene data show CDR1 as SGHNT and CDR2 as YYREEE (reference sequence). Unmatched junction bases numbered 9, after V lost 4 bases and J lost 6 bases. This CDR3 spans 16 amino acids. The CDR3, as DNA: TGTGCCAGCAGCACGACTAGCGGGAGAGGGGGGGATACGCAGTATTTT. Protein sequence: CASSTTSGRGGDTQYF.

This sequence joins TRBV6-4 and TRBJ1-1, with 8 positions matching TRBD1. Germline CDR1 MRHNA, CDR2 SNTAGT. CDR3 length: 13 amino acids. After removal of 2 bases from V and 9 bases from J, the junction contained 5 bases not matched to a gene. Written as DNA, the CDR3 is TGTGCCAGCAGTGACGACAGGGGCTCAAAAGCTTTCTTT. It encodes CASSDDRGSKAFF.

The V call is TRBV25-1, the J call TRBJ2-1; D ambiguous. V gave up 1 base and J gave up 8 bases, with 3 bases separating them. Per the germline V gene, CDR1 is MGHDK and CDR2 is SYGVNS. The CDR3 sequence is 11 residues long. As DNA, the CDR3 is TGTGCCAGCAGTGAATTCGATGAGCAGTTCTTC. Protein: CASSEFDEQFF.

The chain combines TRBV5-4 with TRBJ2-7; D remains unclear. Deletions cut 4 bases from V and 0 bases from J, with 5 bases between. Germline CDR1 is SGHNT and CDR2 is YYREEE (reference sequence). The CDR3 covers 12 residues. The CDR3 nucleotides are TGTGCCAGCAGCGGGTCCTCCTACGAGCAGTACTTC. It translates to CASSGSSYEQYF.

The V gene is TRBV5-5, the J gene TRBJ2-2, with D maybe TRBD1 (6 bases). V was clipped by 3 bases and J by 7 bases, with 10 bases between them. Germline V lookup: CDR1 SGHKS, CDR2 YYEKEE (reference sequence). This CDR3 contains 13 residues. The DNA for the CDR3 is TGTGCCAGCAGCTCTGGGGGCTACGGGGAGCTGTTTTTT. Translated, it gives CASSSGGYGELFF.

The CDR3 DNA follows: TGTGCCAGCAGCTTGGGGCCTAGCGGGCCGAACACAGATACGCAGTATTTT. It yields the protein CASSLGPSGPNTDTQYF. The chain combines TRBV5-4 with TRBJ2-3, with 8 bases aligning to TRBD2. CDR1 is SGHNT, CDR2 YYREEE, per germline (reference sequence). The CDR3 length is 17 residues. V was pared by 0 bases and J by 2 bases, with 8 bases of the junction left unmatched.